The rows below give T cell receptor beta chains drawn from one sample of a study of CD8 T cells in Susac syndrome. TCRdb fed the immunoSEQ multiplex PCR reads into MiXCR, producing one record per CDR3 protein. The data contain about 210,000 distinct CDR3 sequences, approximately 95% of them singletons. The specimen was CD4+ T cells from PBMCs. These TCRs come from a human donor with multiple sclerosis. The CDR3 runs from the conserved cysteine through the conserved F or W. Fields, in order: V gene, clone size, J gene, D gene, CDR3 DNA, CDR3 protein. D genes are given only for firm matches. The listing skips clone size in some rows; elsewhere it reads once, few, many or a size class.

v_gene: TRBV3-1
abundance: -
j_gene: TRBJ1-2
d_gene: -
CDR3nt: TGTGCCACGGCCAGGGGAGACTATGGCTACACCTTC
CDR3aa: CATARGDYGYTF

v_gene: TRBV12-3/TRBV12-4
abundance: -
j_gene: TRBJ2-5
d_gene: -
CDR3nt: TGTGCCAGCACCCTTGACACCCAAGAGACCCAGTACTTC
CDR3aa: CASTLDTQETQYF

v_gene: TRBV27
abundance: few
j_gene: TRBJ2-7
d_gene: -
CDR3nt: TGTGCCAGCAGTTCCTTCTACGAGCAGTACTTC
CDR3aa: CASSSFYEQYF

v_gene: TRBV13
abundance: few
j_gene: TRBJ2-5
d_gene: -
CDR3nt: TGTGCCAGCAGCTTAGTCAGGGGAGAGACCCAGTACTTC
CDR3aa: CASSLVRGETQYF

v_gene: TRBV6-1
abundance: -
j_gene: TRBJ2-1
d_gene: TRBD2
CDR3nt: TGTGCCAGCAGTGGGTTTGGGACTAGCGGGACGTACAATGAGCAGTTCTTC
CDR3aa: CASSGFGTSGTYNEQFF

v_gene: TRBV12-5
abundance: -
j_gene: TRBJ2-7
d_gene: -
CDR3nt: TGTGCTAGTGGTTTGGTGGGGGCCCCCCGCGAGCAGTACTTC
CDR3aa: CASGLVGAPREQYF

v_gene: TRBV20-1
abundance: -
j_gene: TRBJ2-7
d_gene: -
CDR3nt: TGCAGTGCTAGTGGGTTTCAGAGTTCCTACGAGCAGTACTTC
CDR3aa: CSASGFQSSYEQYF

v_gene: TRBV19
abundance: -
j_gene: TRBJ1-5
d_gene: -
CDR3nt: TGTGCCAGTAGTATAGGTTCGAGGGGACTCAGAAGCAATCAGCCCCAGCATTTT
CDR3aa: CASSIGSRGLRSNQPQHF

v_gene: TRBV29-1
abundance: -
j_gene: TRBJ2-1
d_gene: -
CDR3nt: TGCAGCGTTTTAACCTCACCGGGCAATGAGCAGTTCTTC
CDR3aa: CSVLTSPGNEQFF

v_gene: TRBV5-1
abundance: -
j_gene: TRBJ1-3
d_gene: -
CDR3nt: TGCGCCAGCAGCGTGCAGGGGTCCGGAAACACCATATATTTT
CDR3aa: CASSVQGSGNTIYF

v_gene: TRBV30
abundance: -
j_gene: TRBJ2-3
d_gene: -
CDR3nt: TGTGCCTGGCCGGCGAAGGGCACAGATACGCAGTATTTT
CDR3aa: CAWPAKGTDTQYF

v_gene: TRBV2
abundance: few
j_gene: TRBJ1-2
d_gene: -
CDR3nt: TGTGCCAGCAGTAGGACACCTTATGGCTACACCTTC
CDR3aa: CASSRTPYGYTF

v_gene: TRBV9
abundance: -
j_gene: TRBJ2-5
d_gene: TRBD2
CDR3nt: TGTGCCAGCAGCCCAGGACTAGCGGGAGACTTGTACTTC
CDR3aa: CASSPGLAGDLYF

v_gene: TRBV30
abundance: -
j_gene: TRBJ2-2
d_gene: -
CDR3nt: TGTGCCTGGAGTATTACGGACACCGGGGAGCTGTTTTTT
CDR3aa: CAWSITDTGELFF

v_gene: TRBV20-1
abundance: -
j_gene: TRBJ2-7
d_gene: TRBD1
CDR3nt: TGCAGTGCTAGCTTCTGGGACAGGGTTGGCGAGCAGTACTTC
CDR3aa: CSASFWDRVGEQYF

v_gene: TRBV6-5
abundance: few
j_gene: TRBJ2-5
d_gene: -
CDR3nt: TGTGCCAGCAGCGGGACTCGCGGGGAGACCCAGTACTTC
CDR3aa: CASSGTRGETQYF

v_gene: TRBV10-3
abundance: -
j_gene: TRBJ1-5
d_gene: -
CDR3nt: TGTGCCGCGACCGACAGGAATAGCAATCAGCCCCAGCATTTT
CDR3aa: CAATDRNSNQPQHF

v_gene: TRBV3-1
abundance: -
j_gene: TRBJ2-3
d_gene: TRBD2
CDR3nt: TGTGCCAGCAGCCAAGTCGCTAGCGGGGGCACAGATACGCAGTATTTT
CDR3aa: CASSQVASGGTDTQYF

v_gene: TRBV7-9
abundance: -
j_gene: TRBJ2-2
d_gene: -
CDR3nt: TGTGCCAGCAGCTTTGATTGGGACACCGGGGAGCTGTTTTTT
CDR3aa: CASSFDWDTGELFF

v_gene: TRBV3-1
abundance: -
j_gene: TRBJ2-7
d_gene: -
CDR3nt: TGTGCCAGCAGCCAAGTCCGCGGAAGCTCCTACGAGCAGTACTTC
CDR3aa: CASSQVRGSSYEQYF

v_gene: TRBV27
abundance: -
j_gene: TRBJ1-2
d_gene: TRBD1
CDR3nt: TGTGCCAGCAGTCATGGACAGGGTGTAAATTTCGGCTACACCTTC
CDR3aa: CASSHGQGVNFGYTF

v_gene: TRBV11-2
abundance: -
j_gene: TRBJ1-6
d_gene: -
CDR3nt: TGTGCCAGCAGCTCCTATAATTCACCCCTCCACTTT
CDR3aa: CASSSYNSPLHF

v_gene: TRBV7-9
abundance: -
j_gene: TRBJ2-7
d_gene: -
CDR3nt: TGTGCCAGCAGCTCTGGAGCAGGGGGGGAGCAGTACTTC
CDR3aa: CASSSGAGGEQYF

v_gene: TRBV20-1
abundance: -
j_gene: TRBJ2-7
d_gene: -
CDR3nt: TGCAGTGCTCTTCCCTTGGGGGCCGTACCCTACGAGCAGTACTTC
CDR3aa: CSALPLGAVPYEQYF

v_gene: TRBV29-1
abundance: -
j_gene: TRBJ2-1
d_gene: TRBD2
CDR3nt: TGCAGCGTTGAACTAGACGGACTAGCGGGAGGAAGTTCCTACAATGAGCAGTTCTTC
CDR3aa: CSVELDGLAGGSSYNEQFF

v_gene: TRBV27
abundance: -
j_gene: TRBJ1-1
d_gene: TRBD1
CDR3nt: TGTGCCAGCAGTTCGTGGAGGGACAGGTCTTTGGGTACTGAAGCTTTCTTT
CDR3aa: CASSSWRDRSLGTEAFF

v_gene: TRBV12-5
abundance: -
j_gene: TRBJ2-5
d_gene: -
CDR3nt: TGTGCTAGTGGTTTGGTACAAAAGGCCCCAGTCTTC
CDR3aa: CASGLVQKAPVF

v_gene: TRBV25-1
abundance: -
j_gene: TRBJ2-1
d_gene: TRBD2
CDR3nt: TGTGCCAGCAGTGACAGGGGACTAGCGGGATCCTACAATGAGCAGTTCTTC
CDR3aa: CASSDRGLAGSYNEQFF

v_gene: TRBV9
abundance: -
j_gene: TRBJ1-4
d_gene: -
CDR3nt: TGTGCCAGCAGCGGGAGTAATGAAAAACTGTTTTTT
CDR3aa: CASSGSNEKLFF

v_gene: TRBV20-1
abundance: -
j_gene: TRBJ2-1
d_gene: -
CDR3nt: TGCAGTGTTGGGGTCAATGAGCAGTTCTTC
CDR3aa: CSVGVNEQFF

v_gene: TRBV15
abundance: -
j_gene: TRBJ1-1
d_gene: -
CDR3nt: TGTGCCACCAGCAGAGGTCTGGGGGTGGACACTGAAGCTTTCTTT
CDR3aa: CATSRGLGVDTEAFF

v_gene: TRBV25-1
abundance: once
j_gene: TRBJ2-3
d_gene: -
CDR3nt: TGTGCCAGCAGTGACGCCGGCACAGATACGCAGTATTTT
CDR3aa: CASSDAGTDTQYF

v_gene: TRBV7-7
abundance: few
j_gene: TRBJ2-3
d_gene: -
CDR3nt: TGTGCTAGCAGCCAAGGTCAGCCCGATACGCAGTATTTT
CDR3aa: CASSQGQPDTQYF

v_gene: TRBV3-1
abundance: -
j_gene: TRBJ2-7
d_gene: TRBD1
CDR3nt: TGTGCCAGCAGCCAAGCGCAGGGACAGGGTCCCTACGAGCAGTACTTC
CDR3aa: CASSQAQGQGPYEQYF

v_gene: TRBV28
abundance: -
j_gene: TRBJ1-5
d_gene: TRBD1
CDR3nt: TGTGCCAGCAGACCACCGGGACAGAATAATCAGCCCCAGCATTTT
CDR3aa: CASRPPGQNNQPQHF

v_gene: TRBV7-2
abundance: -
j_gene: TRBJ2-1
d_gene: -
CDR3nt: TGTGCCAGCAGCCCCCGGCCGGATCCTGGGCGGGAGCAGTTCTTC
CDR3aa: CASSPRPDPGREQFF

v_gene: TRBV7-3
abundance: -
j_gene: TRBJ2-3
d_gene: -
CDR3nt: TGTGCCAGCAGCTTAGGATCGGACCTCCCCACAGATACGCAGTATTTT
CDR3aa: CASSLGSDLPTDTQYF

v_gene: TRBV3-1
abundance: -
j_gene: TRBJ1-1
d_gene: -
CDR3nt: TGTGCCAGCAGCCAGACTTTCGGGGGCACTGAAGCTTTCTTT
CDR3aa: CASSQTFGGTEAFF

v_gene: TRBV3-1
abundance: -
j_gene: TRBJ1-1
d_gene: -
CDR3nt: TGTGCCAGCAGCCAAAGACAGATGAACACTGAAGCTTTCTTT
CDR3aa: CASSQRQMNTEAFF

v_gene: TRBV29-1
abundance: -
j_gene: TRBJ2-5
d_gene: -
CDR3nt: TGCAGCGTTGATGGGGTGACCCAAGAGACCCAGTACTTC
CDR3aa: CSVDGVTQETQYF

v_gene: TRBV27
abundance: -
j_gene: TRBJ1-1
d_gene: -
CDR3nt: TGTGCCAGCAGTTACGGAGGTTTGAACACTGAAGCTTTCTTT
CDR3aa: CASSYGGLNTEAFF

v_gene: TRBV28
abundance: -
j_gene: TRBJ2-7
d_gene: TRBD2
CDR3nt: TGTGCCAGCGGCACCGGGGGGACCGAGCAGTACTTC
CDR3aa: CASGTGGTEQYF

v_gene: TRBV30
abundance: -
j_gene: TRBJ2-7
d_gene: -
CDR3nt: TGTGCCTGGAGAGGCAGAGGCTACGAGCAGTACTTC
CDR3aa: CAWRGRGYEQYF

v_gene: TRBV20-1
abundance: -
j_gene: TRBJ2-3
d_gene: -
CDR3nt: TGCAGTGCTAGTCTGCGTGACCCTAGCACAGATACGCAGTATTTT
CDR3aa: CSASLRDPSTDTQYF

v_gene: TRBV27
abundance: -
j_gene: TRBJ2-2
d_gene: TRBD2
CDR3nt: TGTGCCAGCAGTTCAGCGGGGCTGGTCGGGGAGCTGTTTTTT
CDR3aa: CASSSAGLVGELFF

v_gene: TRBV15
abundance: -
j_gene: TRBJ1-5
d_gene: -
CDR3nt: TGTGCCACCAGCAGAGATCCCAGTAGCAATCAGCCCCAGCATTTT
CDR3aa: CATSRDPSSNQPQHF

v_gene: TRBV12-3/TRBV12-4
abundance: -
j_gene: TRBJ2-7
d_gene: TRBD2
CDR3nt: TGTGCCAGCAGTATAGCTGATCGGGGGGGCCTCCACGAGCAGTACTTC
CDR3aa: CASSIADRGGLHEQYF

v_gene: TRBV29-1
abundance: -
j_gene: TRBJ1-5
d_gene: -
CDR3nt: TGCAGCGTACGAGGAGGCAGCAATCAGCCCCAGCATTTT
CDR3aa: CSVRGGSNQPQHF

v_gene: TRBV21-1
abundance: once
j_gene: TRBJ2-7
d_gene: -
CDR3nt: TGTGCCAGCAGCAAAGTAAGTGGAACTACGATGCAGTACTTC
CDR3aa: CASSKVSGTTMQYF

v_gene: TRBV28
abundance: -
j_gene: TRBJ1-2
d_gene: -
CDR3nt: TGTGCCAGCAGTTTACAGGGACGCGGCTATGGCTACACCTTC
CDR3aa: CASSLQGRGYGYTF

v_gene: TRBV27
abundance: -
j_gene: TRBJ2-7
d_gene: -
CDR3nt: TGTGCCAGCAGTTTATCGGCACAGTTATACGAGCAGTACTTC
CDR3aa: CASSLSAQLYEQYF

v_gene: TRBV7-2
abundance: -
j_gene: TRBJ2-6
d_gene: TRBD2
CDR3nt: TGTGCCAGCAGCCCCAGCGGGGGAAGCTCTGGGGCCAACGTCCTGACTTTC
CDR3aa: CASSPSGGSSGANVLTF

v_gene: TRBV2
abundance: -
j_gene: TRBJ2-7
d_gene: TRBD1
CDR3nt: TGTGCCAGCACAATGGACAGGTTCAATCCCTACGAGCAGTACTTC
CDR3aa: CASTMDRFNPYEQYF

v_gene: TRBV7-3
abundance: once
j_gene: TRBJ2-5
d_gene: -
CDR3nt: TGTGCCAGCAGCCGCGGTCGTGGGTCCCAGTACTTC
CDR3aa: CASSRGRGSQYF

v_gene: TRBV30
abundance: -
j_gene: TRBJ1-5
d_gene: TRBD1
CDR3nt: TGTGCCTGGAGTGTAGGGACAGTTAATCAGCCCCAGCATTTT
CDR3aa: CAWSVGTVNQPQHF

v_gene: TRBV24-1
abundance: -
j_gene: TRBJ2-1
d_gene: TRBD1
CDR3nt: TGTGCCACCAGTGATGGGGACAGGGGGCACAATGAGCAGTTCTTC
CDR3aa: CATSDGDRGHNEQFF

v_gene: TRBV11-2
abundance: -
j_gene: TRBJ2-4
d_gene: -
CDR3nt: TGTGCCAGCAGCTTACCGGCCGGCGGGGTTGCCAAAAACATTCAGTACTTC
CDR3aa: CASSLPAGGVAKNIQYF

v_gene: TRBV5-6
abundance: -
j_gene: TRBJ2-5
d_gene: -
CDR3nt: TGTGCCAGCACTTTTGGACTCAAGTTGGAGACCCAGTACTTC
CDR3aa: CASTFGLKLETQYF

v_gene: TRBV28
abundance: -
j_gene: TRBJ1-2
d_gene: -
CDR3nt: TGTGCCAGCAGTCCCCAGGGTAGTGGCTACACCTTC
CDR3aa: CASSPQGSGYTF